These 30 T cell receptor beta chains share one sample of origin, sequenced in a study of shared clonotypes between healthy human individuals. Here immunoSEQ multiplex PCR was the method, and the copy in TCRdb shows in-frame clones only, minus some. The data contain hundreds of thousands of clones, 72% of them singletons. The sample consisted of memory CD4+ T cells sorted from blood. Specified subset: CD45RA-negative fraction. The origin of the receptors is a woman in her 30s in good health.

The chain joins TRBV5-4 to TRBJ2-1, with D perhaps assigned TRBD1 or TRBD2 (6 bases each). V gave up 0 bases and J gave up 7 bases, with 14 bases separating them. The CDR3 sequence is 15 residues long. Germline CDR1 reads SGHNT; CDR2 reads YYREEE (reference sequence). The CDR3 loop is CASSLGSGAWNEQFF. CDR3 DNA sequence: TGTGCCAGCAGCTTGGGGTCGGGGGCCTGGAATGAGCAGTTCTTC.

The rearrangement uses TRBV19 and TRBJ1-1, with TRBD1 as a possible D gene (5 bases). Trimming pared 1 base from V and 3 bases from J, leaving 21 bases between. This CDR3 has 18 residues. The germline V gene has CDR1 LNHDA and CDR2 SQIVND (reference sequence). CDR3 in amino acids: CASSIGRGTTRGDTEAFF. DNA of the CDR3: TGTGCCAGTAGTATAGGTAGAGGGACGACCCGCGGGGACACTGAAGCTTTCTTT.

This clone was counted at least ten times. The genes are TRBV2 and TRBJ1-1; 8 bases agree with TRBD1. This CDR3 spans 12 amino acids. J was trimmed by 7 bases and V by 7 bases; bases with no gene match: 5. Germline loops: CDR1 SNHLY, CDR2 FYNNEI. This CDR3 is CASNTGGGEAFF. The CDR3 DNA sequence: TGTGCCAGCAACACAGGGGGGGGTGAAGCTTTCTTT.

This chain's CDR3 is CASKGQTYSNQPQHF. The CDR3 region has the DNA TGTGCCAGTAAAGGGCAGACTTATAGCAATCAGCCCCAGCATTTT. The J gene is TRBJ1-5, the V gene TRBV19; D not resolved. The length of the CDR3 is 15 residues. The ends were cut back, 7 bases at V and 0 bases at J, with 13 bases in the middle. From germline, CDR1 is LNHDA and CDR2 SQIVND (reference sequence).

The rearrangement joins TRBV2 to TRBJ1-1; weak D call: TRBD1 (5 bases). Looked up from germline, CDR1 is SNHLY and CDR2 is FYNNEI. This CDR3 is 11 amino acids long. V gave up 3 bases and J gave up 11 bases, with 10 bases separating them. CDR3 DNA sequence: TGTGCCAGCAGTGATCTTCCAGGGGCTTTCTTT. This gives the protein CASSDLPGAFF.

The chain links TRBV5-4 to TRBJ2-3, with 10 bases fitting TRBD2. This CDR3 has 17 amino acids. The V gene end was trimmed by 1 base and the J gene end by 2 bases; junction bases not matched to a gene: 7. CDR1 and CDR2 from the germline V gene are SGHNT and YYREEE (reference sequence). The CDR3 bases are TGTGCCAGCAGCTTGTTGTTAGCGGGAGGTAACACAGATACGCAGTATTTT. Protein product: CASSLLLAGGNTDTQYF. Variable domain in full (rest from reference TRBV5-4 and TRBJ2-3): ETGVTQSPTHLIKTRGQQVTLRCSSQSGHNTVSWYQQALGQGPQFIFQYYREEENGRGNFPPRFSGLQFPNYSSELNVNALELDDSALYLCASSLLLAGGNTDTQYFGPGTRLTVL.

This clone was detected only a few times. V gene TRBV9 combines with J gene TRBJ1-1, with a tentative D call TRBD1 (5 bases). CDR1 is SGDLS and CDR2 is YYNGEE in the germline V gene. Trimming cost V 0 bases and J 1 base, with 10 bases left between them. The CDR3 loop spans 15 amino acids. The CDR3 here is CASSVGPQGNTEAFF. CDR3 sequence (DNA): TGTGCCAGCAGCGTAGGCCCTCAGGGGAACACTGAAGCTTTCTTT.

V and J are TRBV11-2 and TRBJ1-2; no clear D. The CDR3 is 13 amino acids. The V and J ends lost 1 base and 5 bases respectively, with 8 bases between them. The germline V gene encodes CDR1 SGHAT and CDR2 FQNNGV. CDR3 region: CASSLVGSYGYTF. The CDR3 DNA reads TGTGCCAGCAGCTTAGTGGGATCGTATGGCTACACCTTC.

In this sample, this clone turned up a few times. The chain joins TRBV6-1 to TRBJ1-4; D remains ambiguous. The CDR3 is 13 residues long. V lost 6 bases and J 6 bases, leaving 11 bases between the germline ends. The germline V gene has CDR1 MNHNS and CDR2 SASEGT. CDR3 bases: TGTGCCAGCAGCCCCAGGAGGGATGAAAAACTGTTTTTT. It codes for CASSPRRDEKLFF.

V gene TRBV4-1 combines with J gene TRBJ2-3; the D is unclear. The length of the CDR3 is 19 residues. Germline CDR1 MGHRA, CDR2 YSYEKL. Deletions cut 4 bases from V and 0 bases from J, with 23 bases between. CDR3 amino acids: CASSPRLGGENPSTDTQYF. The CDR3 DNA reads as TGCGCCAGCAGCCCCCGACTTGGCGGCGAGAATCCTAGCACAGATACGCAGTATTTT.

The chain links TRBV30 to TRBJ1-1, with D possibly matching TRBD1 (5 bases). V lost 3 bases and J 5 bases, leaving 22 bases between the germline ends. The length of the CDR3 is 16 residues. Germline loops: CDR1 GTSNPN, CDR2 SVGIG (reference sequence). The CDR3 nucleotides read TGTGCCTGGAGCCCCGTCAGAAGGGGAGTACGGACTGAAGCTTTCTTT. Translation: CAWSPVRRGVRTEAFF.

The gene calls are TRBV14 and TRBJ2-3; D not resolved. The CDR3 totals 15 residues. Germline V CDR1 and CDR2: SGHDN, FVKESK. V lost 2 bases to trimming and J lost 1 base, with 10 bases between them. The CDR3 DNA follows: TGTGCCAGCAGCCAACAGGCCGCTGGCACAGATACGCAGTATTTT. Its protein product is CASSQQAAGTDTQYF.

The J gene is TRBJ2-7, the V gene TRBV7-2, with 8 bases aligning to TRBD2. Germline V gene sequence: CDR1 SGHTA, CDR2 FQGNSA. The CDR3 runs 15 residues. The J segment lost 6 bases and the V segment lost 1 base, leaving 8 bases of the junction unmatched. The DNA for the CDR3 is TGTGCCAGCAGCTTAGTGGGTAGCGGGGCATCCGAGCAGTACTTC. It encodes CASSLVGSGASEQYF.

This rearrangement joins TRBV7-2 to TRBJ2-3; D possibly corresponds to TRBD1 (5 bases). Germline-derived CDR1 and CDR2 are SGHTA and FQGNSA. V was cut by 5 bases and J by 10 bases, with 25 bases left in between. The CDR3 is 16 amino acids. The CDR3 coding sequence is TGTGCCAGCAGCCCCTTAGACAGCGATTCAAGGCAGGCGCAGTATTTT. Amino acid sequence: CASSPLDSDSRQAQYF.

This chain joins TRBV9 and TRBJ1-1, with a tentative D call TRBD1 (5 bases). V was clipped by 0 bases and J by 3 bases, with 12 bases between them. Germline CDR1 reads SGDLS; CDR2 reads YYNGEE. The CDR3 is 15 residues long. The CDR3 DNA is TGTGCCAGCAGCGTAGATGAGGGGAGAGACACTGAAGCTTTCTTT. The encoded protein is CASSVDEGRDTEAFF.

CDR3 nucleotide sequence: TGTGCCAGCAGTGGGCGCAGCGGGAACAAATACGAGCAGTACTTC. This sequence encodes CASSGRSGNKYEQYF. The rearrangement links TRBV6-5 to TRBJ2-7, with 7 bases matching TRBD2. V was pared by 5 bases and J by 4 bases, with 11 bases of the junction left unmatched. CDR3 length: 15 residues. The germline V gene encodes CDR1 MNHEY and CDR2 SVGAGI.

This clone has more than one count but fewer than ten. The chain is built from TRBV7-8 and TRBJ2-1, with 12 bases matching TRBD2. Trimming removed 5 bases from V and 6 bases from J; junction bases left unmatched: 5. CDR1 is SGHVS, CDR2 FQNEAQ, per germline. The CDR3 has 15 residues. The CDR3 here is CASSTLAGGLNEQFF. The CDR3, as DNA: TGTGCCAGCAGCACGCTAGCGGGAGGGCTCAATGAGCAGTTCTTC.

This clone was observed a few times. This chain connects TRBV19 to TRBJ2-2; 10 nucleotides line up with TRBD2. V lost 7 bases to trimming and J lost 4 bases; unmatched junction nucleotides: 9. The CDR3 totals 16 residues. Germline CDR1 is LNHDA and CDR2 is SQIVND (reference sequence). The CDR3 bases are TGTGCCAGTATGGGTAGCGGGAGGTCTGGCACCGGGGAGCTGTTTTTT. Its translation is CASMGSGRSGTGELFF.

CDR3: CASSPGGQENEKLFF. For the CDR3, the DNA is TGTGCCAGCAGTCCAGGGGGACAGGAAAATGAAAAACTGTTTTTT. This sequence joins TRBV28 and TRBJ1-4; 8 bases line up with TRBD1. V lost 5 bases and J lost 5; bases outside the gene matches: 7. This CDR3 has 15 amino acids. Germline CDR1 is MDHEN and CDR2 is SYDVKM.

The gene calls are TRBV25-1 and TRBJ2-1; tentatively, D is TRBD1 or TRBD2 (6 bases each). CDR3 length equals 15 residues. Germline V gene sequence: CDR1 MGHDK, CDR2 SYGVNS. With 4 bases removed from V and 0 bases from J, the gap between germline ends came to 10 bases. The CDR3: CASSGGASSYNEQFF. The CDR3 region has the DNA TGTGCCAGCAGTGGGGGGGCGAGCTCCTACAATGAGCAGTTCTTC.

The CDR3 coding sequence is TGTGCCAGCATGCGGCAGATCGGCACTGAAGCTTTCTTT. It codes for CASMRQIGTEAFF. This chain links TRBV27 with TRBJ1-1; D is unclear. The CDR3 totals 13 residues. V gave up 7 bases and J gave up 4 bases, with 13 bases separating them. The germline CDR1 and CDR2 sequences are MNHEY and SMNVEV (reference sequence).

The V call is TRBV7-7, the J call TRBJ2-5; D is possibly TRBD2 (6 bases). CDR1 and CDR2 from the germline V gene are SSHAT and FNYEAQ (reference sequence). The CDR3 has 13 amino acids. Trimming took off 5 bases at V and 4 bases at J, with 11 bases between the two ends. In DNA form, the CDR3 reads TGTGCCAGCAGCCCCCCCGGGGGAGAGACCCAGTACTTC. It specifies CASSPPGGETQYF.

This clone was observed a few times. J is TRBJ1-2 and V is TRBV2; D possibly corresponds to TRBD1 (6 bases). V lost 8 bases, J lost 4 bases, and 17 bases lay in between. The length of the CDR3 is 14 residues. Germline CDR1 reads SNHLY; CDR2 reads FYNNEI. The CDR3 DNA sequence: TGTGCCAGCCTAATACGAGGGGGGTTCTATGGCTACACCTTC. It codes for CASLIRGGFYGYTF.

The chain joins TRBV4-1 to TRBJ1-1, with 10 bases identical to TRBD1. Germline V lookup: CDR1 MGHRA, CDR2 YSYEKL. V lost 0 bases and J lost 4; bases outside the gene matches: 11. The CDR3 covers 18 residues. This CDR3 is CASSQDGGQGFVVTEAFF. The CDR3 DNA reads as TGCGCCAGCAGCCAAGATGGGGGACAGGGGTTCGTCGTCACTGAAGCTTTCTTT.

The chain joins TRBV4-1 to TRBJ2-7; 7 nucleotides line up with TRBD2. Per the germline V gene, CDR1 is MGHRA and CDR2 is YSYEKL. CDR3 length equals 18 residues. With 0 bases clipped from V and 5 bases from J, the junction kept 16 bases outside the gene matches. DNA for the CDR3: TGCGCCAGCAGCCAAGATGGCCTAGCGGCCTCAAGGCGCAACGAGCAGTACTTC. Translated: CASSQDGLAASRRNEQYF.

This chain uses TRBV7-6 with TRBJ2-7; D is possibly TRBD2 (5 bases). Deletions cut 3 bases from V and 3 bases from J, with 12 bases between. Germline V gene data show CDR1 as SGHVS and CDR2 as FNYEAQ. This CDR3 is built from 14 residues. The CDR3 reads CASSLAGNYYEQYF. Here the CDR3 DNA reads TGTGCCAGCAGCTTGGCCGGGAATTACTACGAGCAGTACTTC.

The chain has TRBV11-2 and TRBJ2-7; no reliable D call. This CDR3 is 12 amino acids long. Germline loops: CDR1 SGHAT, CDR2 FQNNGV. The germline V and J ends were trimmed by 4 bases and 7 bases, with 11 bases remaining between them. The CDR3, as DNA: TGTGCCAGCAGCTCTCTGGTCCGAGAGCAGTACTTC. Protein sequence: CASSSLVREQYF.

The table lists this clone with a count of one. The J gene is TRBJ2-7, the V gene TRBV6-5, with 11 bases aligning to TRBD2. CDR1 is MNHEY, CDR2 SVGAGI, per germline. CDR3 length equals 14 residues. V lost 6 bases and J lost 2; bases outside the gene matches: 3. The CDR3, as DNA: TGTGCCAGCAGCCCGACTAGCGGGACCTACGAGCAGTACTTC. Translating it yields CASSPTSGTYEQYF.

The genes are TRBV10-1 and TRBJ2-2; D is unclear. Germline CDR1 is WNHNN and CDR2 is SYGVQD (reference sequence). V dropped 6 bases and J dropped 7 bases, with 9 bases sitting between them. This CDR3 has 12 amino acids. CDR3 nucleotides: TGCGCCAGCAGCCGTCACGACGGGGAGCTGTTTTTT. Encoded protein: CASSRHDGELFF.

The chain uses TRBV6-5 and TRBJ1-2; no firm D call. Trimming took 6 bases from V and 8 from J, leaving 13 bases between them. The germline gives CDR1 MNHEY, CDR2 SVGAGI. This CDR3 has 12 amino acids. The CDR3: CASSNWPQGYTF. The DNA for the CDR3 is TGTGCCAGCAGCAACTGGCCTCAGGGCTACACCTTC.